This T cell receptor beta chain was obtained from a study of blood T cell repertoires in COVID-19. The overall study: The samples span acute and convalescent COVID-19 from the United States, Italy and Spain.

In the original analysis: Amplification with reference gene primers provided the estimates of nucleated cell counts. The repertoire was sequenced with immunoSEQ multiplex PCR; TCRdb's copy has only in-frame clones and lacks some. The V and J calls and clone size come from that table; D and trimming were worked out from the DNA. The sample carries around 200,000 clones, about 88% recorded once. The V gene's germline CDR1 is SGDLS and CDR2 YYNGEE. The V end was cut by 0 bases, the J end by 0 bases, with 7 bases between. The CDR3 is 15 residues long. All enrollees were roughly 18 to 95 years old and from 25 or so US areas. Donors of Cohort 3 who recovered were those that had two negative PCRs, clearance, or symptom resolution.

The sample taken for sequencing was PBMCs or T cells enriched from blood (not recorded which). The chain has TRBV9 and TRBJ2-1, with D possibly being TRBD2 (5 bases). This clonotype was sampled from a woman aged 18 to 35 who had recovered from COVID-19. In DNA, the CDR3 is TGTGCCAGCAGCGTAGGAGGGCTCTCCTACAATGAGCAGTTCTTC. Amino acid sequence: CASSVGGLSYNEQFF.